A selection of T cell receptor beta chains follows, all from one sample in a study of T cell repertoires in cytomegalovirus infection. TCRdb reanalysed the reads using MiXCR and keeps one entry per CDR3 protein. The sample holds under 800,000 distinct CDR3 sequences, 24% seen once. Sequenced sample: CD8+ T cells from PBMCs. These receptor sequences come from a human donor in good health (CMV status not recorded). Some clones in this sample may be carry-over from other donors' samples. The CDR3 runs from the conserved cysteine through the conserved F or W. The order of the fields is V gene, D gene, J gene, clone size, CDR3 length, CDR3 DNA, CDR3 protein. D genes are given only for firm matches. Clone size is given for some rows only: seen once, a few or many times, or a class if the clone is expanded.

v_gene: TRBV7-9; d_gene: TRBD2; j_gene: TRBJ2-3; abundance: few; len: 16; CDR3nt: TGTGCCAGCAGCTTAGCCGGGGGGTTCGGCGCAGATACGCAGTATTTT; CDR3aa: CASSLAGGFGADTQYF
v_gene: TRBV28; d_gene: -; j_gene: TRBJ2-1; abundance: -; len: 15; CDR3nt: TGTGCCAGCAGTTTTCGGGGGGCCGGTTACAATGAGCAGTTCTTC; CDR3aa: CASSFRGAGYNEQFF
v_gene: TRBV29-1; d_gene: -; j_gene: TRBJ1-2; abundance: few; len: 15; CDR3nt: TGCAGCGTAAACGCAGGGGCCGCCTATAACTATGGCTACACCTTC; CDR3aa: CSVNAGAAYNYGYTF
v_gene: TRBV4-1; d_gene: -; j_gene: TRBJ1-2; abundance: -; len: 15; CDR3nt: TGCGCCAGCAGCCATGAACTAGATCTTTTCTATGGCTACACCTTC; CDR3aa: CASSHELDLFYGYTF
v_gene: TRBV7-9; d_gene: -; j_gene: TRBJ1-2; abundance: few; len: 13; CDR3nt: TGTGCCAGCGTCGGGTACCCCTCCTTTGGCTACACCTTC; CDR3aa: CASVGYPSFGYTF
v_gene: TRBV28; d_gene: -; j_gene: TRBJ2-1; abundance: few; len: 14; CDR3nt: TGTGCCAGCAGTTCTCCAGGACACGACAATGAGCAGTTCTTC; CDR3aa: CASSSPGHDNEQFF
v_gene: TRBV5-1; d_gene: TRBD1; j_gene: TRBJ2-3; abundance: -; len: 15; CDR3nt: TGCGCCAGCAGCTACGGACAGGGGGCCGGAGATACGCAGTATTTT; CDR3aa: CASSYGQGAGDTQYF
v_gene: TRBV12-3/TRBV12-4; d_gene: -; j_gene: TRBJ2-1; abundance: many; len: 15; CDR3nt: TGTGCCAGCAGTTTTTCCCCACCGGGCTACAATGAGCAGTTCTTC; CDR3aa: CASSFSPPGYNEQFF
v_gene: TRBV25-1; d_gene: -; j_gene: TRBJ1-2; abundance: -; len: 13; CDR3nt: TGTGCCAGCATCGGGGGGGCGTTAAAAGGCTACACCTTC; CDR3aa: CASIGGALKGYTF
v_gene: TRBV15; d_gene: TRBD1; j_gene: TRBJ2-2; abundance: -; len: 16; CDR3nt: TGTGCCACCAGCACTCGACAGGGGCTGGACACCGGGGAGCTGTTTTTT; CDR3aa: CATSTRQGLDTGELFF
v_gene: TRBV7-2; d_gene: TRBD2; j_gene: TRBJ2-3; abundance: many; len: 17; CDR3nt: TGTGCCAGCAGCCAAAGGGGCTCGGGGGGATTCACAGATACGCAGTATTTT; CDR3aa: CASSQRGSGGFTDTQYF
v_gene: TRBV6-6; d_gene: -; j_gene: TRBJ1-4; abundance: -; len: 11; CDR3nt: TGTGCCAGCGGGCCTAATGAAAAACTGTTTTTT; CDR3aa: CASGPNEKLFF
v_gene: TRBV2; d_gene: -; j_gene: TRBJ2-6; abundance: few; len: 18; CDR3nt: TGTGCCAGCAGTGAAGAGGAGGGGGGATGGTCTGGGGCCAACGTCCTGACTTTC; CDR3aa: CASSEEEGGWSGANVLTF
v_gene: TRBV7-8; d_gene: -; j_gene: TRBJ2-5; abundance: many; len: 14; CDR3nt: TGTGCCAGCAGCGTCCCGGACATCCAAGAGACCCAGTACTTC; CDR3aa: CASSVPDIQETQYF
v_gene: TRBV7-9; d_gene: TRBD2; j_gene: TRBJ2-1; abundance: few; len: 16; CDR3nt: TGTGCCAGCAGCTTAGAACCGGGGGGGGCCTACAATGAGCAGTTCTTC; CDR3aa: CASSLEPGGAYNEQFF
v_gene: TRBV14; d_gene: TRBD1; j_gene: TRBJ2-3; abundance: -; len: 13; CDR3nt: TGTGCCAGCAGCCGAAACTTCCGGGACAGGGAGTATTTT; CDR3aa: CASSRNFRDREYF
v_gene: TRBV7-9; d_gene: -; j_gene: TRBJ1-1; abundance: many; len: 14; CDR3nt: TGTGCCAGCAGCGACCCGCAGGGGAAGACTGAAGCTTTCTTT; CDR3aa: CASSDPQGKTEAFF
v_gene: TRBV7-9; d_gene: TRBD1; j_gene: TRBJ2-7; abundance: -; len: 13; CDR3nt: TGTGCCAGCAAACAGGGGGTGATGAAGGAGCAGTACTTC; CDR3aa: CASKQGVMKEQYF
v_gene: TRBV11-2; d_gene: -; j_gene: TRBJ1-1; abundance: -; len: 17; CDR3nt: TGTGCCAGCAGCTTAGATAGGGGAGGGGACCTGAACACTGAAGCTTTCTTT; CDR3aa: CASSLDRGGDLNTEAFF
v_gene: TRBV29-1; d_gene: TRBD2; j_gene: TRBJ2-7; abundance: few; len: 15; CDR3nt: TGCAGCGCCCGGTTTGGAGCGGGGGAGACCTACGAGCAGTACTTC; CDR3aa: CSARFGAGETYEQYF
v_gene: TRBV20-1; d_gene: -; j_gene: TRBJ2-3; abundance: -; len: 15; CDR3nt: TGCAGTGCTGAAAGGGGGGGACAGAGGACAGATACGCAGTATTTT; CDR3aa: CSAERGGQRTDTQYF
v_gene: TRBV6-1; d_gene: -; j_gene: TRBJ2-3; abundance: many; len: 14; CDR3nt: TGTGCCAGCAGTCCCCACGGGTCCACAGATACGCAGTATTTT; CDR3aa: CASSPHGSTDTQYF
v_gene: TRBV6-6; d_gene: -; j_gene: TRBJ2-5; abundance: few; len: 15; CDR3nt: TGTGCCAGCAGTTACTCGAACGGGCTCCAAGAGACCCAGTACTTC; CDR3aa: CASSYSNGLQETQYF
v_gene: TRBV6-2/TRBV6-3; d_gene: -; j_gene: TRBJ1-2; abundance: few; len: 14; CDR3nt: TGTGCCAGCACCGTGGGTTCAGGAAACTATGGCTACACCTTC; CDR3aa: CASTVGSGNYGYTF
v_gene: TRBV27; d_gene: -; j_gene: TRBJ1-2; abundance: -; len: 15; CDR3nt: TGTGCCAGCAGTTTGATTATGGGGGTCGGGTATGGCCACACCTTC; CDR3aa: CASSLIMGVGYGHTF
v_gene: TRBV6-1; d_gene: TRBD1; j_gene: TRBJ2-5; abundance: many; len: 14; CDR3nt: TGTGCCAGCAGTGACGGACAGGGTCCAGAGACCCAGTACTTC; CDR3aa: CASSDGQGPETQYF
v_gene: TRBV29-1; d_gene: -; j_gene: TRBJ2-3; abundance: -; len: 15; CDR3nt: TGCAGCGTTGAAGAACAGGGCTACGGCACAGATACGCAGTATTTT; CDR3aa: CSVEEQGYGTDTQYF
v_gene: TRBV7-6; d_gene: TRBD2; j_gene: TRBJ2-5; abundance: many; len: 15; CDR3nt: TGTGCCAGCAGCTTCAGACTAGCCTCCCAAGAGACCCAGTACTTC; CDR3aa: CASSFRLASQETQYF